These 25 T cell receptor beta chains came from one sample sequenced in a study of CD8 T cells in ankylosing spondylitis. TCRdb analysed the 5' RACE reads with MiXCR anew, one entry per CDR3 protein. The table shows about 240,000 distinct CDR3 sequences, with about 11% occurring only once. Sequenced: blood, either unsorted or a sorted T cell fraction (not recorded which). These receptors originate from a male donor with ankylosing spondylitis or in good health (not recorded which).

This clonotype was observed at least ten times. The chain uses TRBV6-5 and TRBJ2-1, with D perhaps assigned TRBD1 or TRBD2 (6 bases each). The CDR3 totals 14 residues. The germline gives CDR1 MNHEY, CDR2 SVGAGI. V was trimmed by 2 bases and J by 7 bases, leaving 12 bases between them. The CDR3 loop reads CASSYAGGANEQFF. The CDR3 DNA reads TGTGCCAGCAGTTACGCCGGGGGCGCGAATGAGCAGTTCTTC.

The gene calls are TRBV7-2 and TRBJ1-4; D remains ambiguous. Looked up from germline, CDR1 is SGHTA and CDR2 is FQGNSA. The CDR3 loop spans 12 amino acids. V shed 5 bases and J shed 8 bases, with 9 bases lying between them. The CDR3: CASSGEREKLFF. The CDR3 DNA is TGTGCCAGCAGCGGAGAAAGGGAAAAACTGTTTTTT.

This clonotype was recorded many times. The J gene is TRBJ1-3, the V gene TRBV10-3; 8 positions match TRBD1. The germline CDR1 and CDR2 sequences are ENHRY and SYGVKD. This CDR3 is built from 16 residues. V shed 3 bases and J 2 bases; nucleotides not matched to a gene: 6. The CDR3 nucleotides are TGTGCCATCAGTGACGGAACAGGGGGTACTGGAAACACCATATATTTT. Its translation: CAISDGTGGTGNTIYF.

In this sample, this clonotype turned up many times. This CDR3 is CASSLVRTDEKLFF. The CDR3 region has the DNA TGTGCCAGCAGCTTAGTACGGACGGATGAAAAACTGTTTTTT. The chain uses TRBV7-9 and TRBJ1-4; no firm D call. The V gene lost 1 base and the J gene lost 6 bases, with 9 bases spanning the gap. From germline, CDR1 is SEHNR and CDR2 FQNEAQ (reference sequence). The CDR3 is made up of 14 amino acids. Full variable domain (remainder filled in from reference TRBV7-9 and TRBJ1-4): DTGVSQNPRHKITKRGQNVTFRCDPISEHNRLYWYRQTLGQGPEFLTYFQNEAQLEKSRLLSDRFSAERPKGSFSTLEIQRTEQGDSAMYLCASSLVRTDEKLFFGSGTQLSVL.

Only a few counts were recorded for this clonotype. J is TRBJ2-7 and V is TRBV6-5; D unresolved. Trimming stripped 4 bases from V and 6 bases from J, with 13 bases between. Per germline, CDR1 MNHEY and CDR2 SVGAGI. This CDR3 is built from 13 residues. In DNA form, the CDR3 reads TGTGCCAGCAGTTTAACAACGCGTACCGAGCAGTACTTC. Residues: CASSLTTRTEQYF.

This clonotype was detected ten times or more. For the CDR3, the DNA is TGTGCCAGCAGCCGCTCGGCGGCTGAAGCTTTCTTT. It translates to CASSRSAAEAFF. The chain employs TRBV7-2 and TRBJ1-1; D is unclear. Germline CDR1 is SGHTA and CDR2 is FQGNSA. CDR3 size: 12 residues. V was pared by 5 bases and J by 6 bases, with 10 bases between.

This clonotype was counted between two and nine times. This sequence joins TRBV2 and TRBJ2-7; 7 bases fit TRBD1. CDR3 length: 18 amino acids. J gave up 0 bases and V 6 bases, and 17 bases lay outside the gene matches. From germline, CDR1 is SNHLY and CDR2 FYNNEI. The CDR3 reads CASSGTGATTTSSYEQYF. DNA of the CDR3: TGTGCCAGCAGCGGTACAGGGGCTACGACCACTAGCTCCTACGAGCAGTACTTC.

In its sample, this clonotype was seen many times. This chain connects TRBV20-1 to TRBJ2-7; no clear D gene. V was trimmed by 5 bases and J by 0 bases, leaving 14 bases between them. The germline CDR1 and CDR2 sequences are DFQATT and SNEGSKA (reference sequence). The CDR3 runs to 14 residues. As DNA, the CDR3 is TGCAGTGCTCAACCTGGGGTCCTCTCCTACGAGCAGTACTTC. Protein: CSAQPGVLSYEQYF.

Ten or more counts support this clonotype. The chain has TRBV18 and TRBJ1-5; D not certain. This CDR3 has 14 residues. The germline V and J ends were trimmed by 3 bases and 5 bases, with 11 bases remaining between them. CDR1 and CDR2 (germline): KGHSH, LQKENI. The CDR3 loop reads CASSPDMVDQPQHF. The CDR3 DNA reads TGTGCCAGCTCACCTGACATGGTAGATCAGCCCCAGCATTTT.

This clonotype was seen more than once but under ten times. The V and J genes are TRBV7-2 and TRBJ2-1, with TRBD1 matching 11 bases. The CDR3 totals 14 residues. Germline V gene data show CDR1 as SGHTA and CDR2 as FQGNSA. J lost 8 bases, V lost 5 bases, and 5 bases had no gene match. CDR3 nucleotides: TGTGCCAGCAGCCAGGGACAGGGGGGACATGAGCAGTTCTTC. It yields the protein CASSQGQGGHEQFF.

The table lists this clonotype with many counts. The chain links TRBV7-6 to TRBJ1-5, with a tentative D call TRBD1 (5 bases). This CDR3 has 14 amino acids. V was shortened by 2 bases and J by 5 bases, with 10 bases between the two germline ends. Germline values: CDR1 SGHVS, CDR2 FNYEAQ. The CDR3 region is CASSLTARDQPQHF. The CDR3 DNA follows: TGTGCCAGCAGCTTAACGGCCAGGGATCAGCCCCAGCATTTT.

This clonotype was picked up many times. The DNA for the CDR3 is TGTGCCAGCAGCCCAACAGGGGTTCTGGCCTACGAGCAGTACTTC. Protein product: CASSPTGVLAYEQYF. The chain carries TRBV7-2 and TRBJ2-7, with 7 bases matching TRBD1. Germline lookup yields CDR1 SGHTA and CDR2 FQGNSA. The CDR3 has 15 amino acids. J lost 2 bases, V lost 5 bases, and 9 bases had no gene match.

This clonotype was counted at least ten times. The chain employs TRBV15 and TRBJ1-4, with D perhaps TRBD1 (6 bases). CDR1 is LNHNV and CDR2 is YYDKDF in the germline V gene (reference sequence). CDR3 length: 16 residues. V was trimmed by 0 bases and J by 7 bases, leaving 15 bases between them. CDR3 DNA sequence: TGTGCCACCAGCAGAGATTCGGGGGCTGGGGGTGAAAAACTGTTTTTT. Its protein is CATSRDSGAGGEKLFF.

The sample holds many counts of this clonotype. The chain uses TRBV12-3 or TRBV12-4 and TRBJ2-6; 7 bases fit TRBD1. The CDR3 contains 14 residues. The trim removed 6 bases at V and 4 bases at J, leaving 3 bases unmatched. CDR3 in amino acids: CASRRGLGANVLTF. DNA of the CDR3: TGTGCCAGCAGGAGGGGGCTCGGGGCCAACGTCCTGACTTTC.

This clonotype has ten or more counts. The chain carries TRBV12-3 or TRBV12-4 and TRBJ2-1; 7 nucleotides align to TRBD2. Trimming cost V 4 bases and J 0 bases; bases outside gene matches: 12. This CDR3 has 18 amino acids. The CDR3 DNA is TGTGCCAGCAGTTCGGTAGTGGGAGGGATGAGCTCCTACAATGAGCAGTTCTTC. Translated: CASSSVVGGMSSYNEQFF.

This clonotype showed up many times. The rearrangement joins TRBV7-2 to TRBJ1-5, with a weak D call TRBD1 (6 bases). The germline V gene has CDR1 SGHTA and CDR2 FQGNSA. The CDR3 has 13 residues. The germline V and J ends were trimmed by 4 bases and 2 bases, with 6 bases remaining between them. The CDR3 sequence is CASSYRGNQPQHF. In DNA form, the CDR3 reads TGTGCCAGCAGCTACAGGGGCAATCAGCCCCAGCATTTT. Drawing the rest from reference TRBV7-2 and TRBJ1-5, the complete variable domain is GAGVSQSPSNKVTEKGKDVELRCDPISGHTALYWYRQSLGQGLEFLIYFQGNSAPDKSGLPSDRFSAERTGGSVSTLTIQRTQQEDSAVYLCASSYRGNQPQHFGDGTRLSIL.

The chain carries TRBV24-1 and TRBJ2-3; no clear D gene. The CDR3 is 16 residues long. The V end was cut by 3 bases, the J end by 4 bases, with 16 bases between. Germline values: CDR1 KGHDR, CDR2 SFDVKD. Written as DNA, the CDR3 is TGTGCCACCAGTGATGCCGACGGACGCGAGGCAGATACGCAGTATTTT. Translating gives CATSDADGREADTQYF.

This clonotype was detected ten times or more. This sequence joins TRBV10-3 and TRBJ1-6, with D possibly matching TRBD1 (6 bases). Germline values: CDR1 ENHRY, CDR2 SYGVKD. Trimming cost V 6 bases and J 10 bases, with 16 bases left between them. This CDR3 comprises 14 residues. The CDR3 DNA is TGTGCCATCAGCAACAGGGAACGGGAGTCACCCCTCCACTTT. This translates into CAISNRERESPLHF.

This clonotype was found many times. The chain couples TRBV12-3 or TRBV12-4 to TRBJ2-1; tentatively, D is TRBD1 or TRBD2 (5 bases each). The CDR3 is 15 amino acids. V was pared by 6 bases and J by 6 bases, with 18 bases between. CDR3 DNA: TGTGCCAGCAGGGGGGTGAAGGGAGAGCGCAATGAGCAGTTCTTC. Protein: CASRGVKGERNEQFF.

This clonotype has a count of ten or more. The rearrangement links TRBV28 to TRBJ2-3; 7 bases agree with TRBD1. CDR1 and CDR2 from the germline V gene are MDHEN and SYDVKM. This CDR3 has 15 amino acids. J was trimmed by 6 bases and V by 4 bases; bases with no gene match: 10. CDR3 amino acids: CASSSLDRLRDTQYF. CDR3 DNA sequence: TGTGCCAGCAGTTCCCTGGACAGGCTCCGGGATACGCAGTATTTT. The full variable domain, in which reference TRBV28 and TRBJ2-3 provide the parts outside the CDR3, is DVKVTQSSRYLVKRTGEKVFLECVQDMDHENMFWYRQDPGLGLRLIYFSYDVKMKEKGDIPEGYSVSREKKERFSLILESASTNQTSMYLCASSSLDRLRDTQYFGPGTRLTVL.

This clonotype came up many times. The chain couples TRBV4-2 to TRBJ1-3; D remains ambiguous. Germline CDR1 LGHNA, CDR2 YNFKEQ. The CDR3 sequence is 17 residues long. Trimming removed 1 base from V and 2 bases from J, with 15 bases in between. The CDR3 DNA reads TGTGCCAGCAGCCAAGCAGGCGGGTTTAGCACTGGAAACACCATATATTTT. Its protein is CASSQAGGFSTGNTIYF.

This clonotype has a count of ten or more. The chain employs TRBV7-2 and TRBJ1-5, with D hard to call. Germline assignment: CDR1 SGHTA and CDR2 FQGNSA. There are 14 residues in the CDR3. V was trimmed by 4 bases and J by 3 bases, leaving 10 bases between them. The CDR3 reads CASSSGSFNQPQHF. Here the CDR3 DNA reads TGTGCCAGCAGCTCGGGGTCATTCAATCAGCCCCAGCATTTT.

Turning to this clonotype: At one end, the junction sequence differs from germline, possibly due to a read error. The genes are TRBV10-2 and TRBJ1-5, with unresolved D. The CDR3 totals 14 residues. The germline V gene encodes CDR1 WSHSY and CDR2 SAAADI. CDR3 in amino acids: CTSNEGNPNQPQHF. In nucleotides, the CDR3 is TGCACCAGCAATGAAGGGAACCCCAATCAGCCCCAGCATTTT.

This clonotype was counted many times. The gene calls are TRBV12-3 or TRBV12-4 and TRBJ2-1, with TRBD2 identical over 10 bases. J was trimmed by 8 bases and V by 3 bases; bases with no gene match: 13. The CDR3 is made up of 17 amino acids. CDR3 DNA: TGTGCCAGCAGTTTTGTCGAGCGGGGGGGCCGTAAGGATGAGCAGTTCTTC. Translating gives CASSFVERGGRKDEQFF.

This clonotype was counted at least ten times. The chain carries TRBV5-1 and TRBJ1-1; D gene uncertain. The ends were cut back, 4 bases at V and 2 bases at J, with 6 bases in the middle. The CDR3 length is 12 residues. Germline CDR1 reads SGHRS; CDR2 reads YFSETQ. CDR3 in DNA: TGCGCCAGCAGCGTCGATAACACTGAAGCTTTCTTT. Translated, it gives CASSVDNTEAFF. The variable domain in full, with the rest retrieved from reference TRBV5-1 and TRBJ1-1, is KAGVTQTPRYLIKTRGQQVTLSCSPISGHRSVSWYQQTPGQGLQFLFEYFSETQRNKGNFPGRFSGRQFSNSRSEMNVSTLELGDSALYLCASSVDNTEAFFGQGTRLTVV.